Shown below are 5 T cell receptor beta chains from a single sample sequenced in a study of cytomegalovirus exposure and HLA in healthy donors. The data were produced by immunoSEQ multiplex PCR, yet TCRdb's version contains in-frame clones alone and is incomplete. The repertoire includes tens of thousands of clones, approximately 93% of them detected once, and 0.95% to 1.3% sits in the top ten. The sample was PBMCs. The receptors were gathered from a woman in her 30s in good health and CMV-seropositive.

This chain uses TRBV5-8 with TRBJ2-1; 9 bases line up with TRBD1. The junction had 10 bases not matched to a gene; V was cut back by 0 bases and J by 0 bases. The CDR3 covers 19 residues. Germline V gene lookup returns CDR1 SGHTS and CDR2 YDEGEE. DNA for the CDR3: TGTGCCAGCAGCTTGGGCGCGGGGACAGGGTGGAGCTCCTACAATGAGCAGTTCTTC. It yields the protein CASSLGAGTGWSSYNEQFF.

The chain combines TRBV10-1 with TRBJ2-1, with 10 bases that match TRBD2. CDR3 length: 14 residues. CDR1 and CDR2 (germline): WNHNN, SYGVQD (reference sequence). V trimming: 4 bases; J trimming: 8 bases; junction bases outside the gene matches: 5. The CDR3 region has the DNA TGCGCCAGCAGTGCAAAGCGGGAGGGCCATGAGCAGTTCTTC. Protein: CASSAKREGHEQFF.

The chain has TRBV28 and TRBJ1-1, with 8 bases matching TRBD1. Germline V CDR1 and CDR2: MDHEN, SYDVKM. V shed 6 bases, J shed 5 bases, and the junction held 8 bases outside the gene matches. There are 14 residues in the CDR3. In nucleotides, the CDR3 is TGTGCCAGCAGACGACGCAGGGGGCAAACTGAAGCTTTCTTT. Its translation is CASRRRRGQTEAFF.

This sequence joins TRBV6-5 and TRBJ2-3; TRBD1 aligns across 7 bases. V was clipped by 6 bases and J by 4 bases; unmatched bases: 4. The germline V gene has CDR1 MNHEY and CDR2 SVGAGI. The CDR3 has 13 residues. The CDR3 protein is CASRGGQSDTQYF. CDR3 sequence (DNA): TGTGCCAGCAGAGGGGGACAGTCAGATACGCAGTATTTT.

This clone was counted a few times. The chain couples TRBV10-3 to TRBJ2-7, with D tentatively TRBD2 (5 bases). The CDR3 consists of 13 residues. The V end was cut by 8 bases, the J end by 4 bases, with 15 bases between. Germline lookup yields CDR1 ENHRY and CDR2 SYGVKD. The CDR3 sequence is CAIEGTGTYEQYF. The CDR3 DNA follows: TGTGCCATCGAGGGCACTGGAACTTACGAGCAGTACTTC.